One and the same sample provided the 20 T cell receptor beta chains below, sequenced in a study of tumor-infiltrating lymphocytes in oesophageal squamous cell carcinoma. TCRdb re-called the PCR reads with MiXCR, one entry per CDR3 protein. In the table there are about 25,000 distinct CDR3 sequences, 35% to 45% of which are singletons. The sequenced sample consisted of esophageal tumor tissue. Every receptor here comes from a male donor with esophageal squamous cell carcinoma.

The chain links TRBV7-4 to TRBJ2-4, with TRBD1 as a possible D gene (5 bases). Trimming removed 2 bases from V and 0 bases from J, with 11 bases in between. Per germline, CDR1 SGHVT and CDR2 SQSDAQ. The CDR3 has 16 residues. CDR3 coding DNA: TGTGCCAGCAGCTTAACAGGAAATCTAGCCAAAAACATTCAGTACTTC. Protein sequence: CASSLTGNLAKNIQYF.

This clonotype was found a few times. The CDR3 DNA is TGTGCCAGCAGCTTGGACCGGGGTTCACCCCTCCACTTT. Its protein is CASSLDRGSPLHF. This chain uses TRBV7-2 with TRBJ1-6, with D unclear. V lost 3 bases and J 9 bases, leaving 9 bases between the germline ends. Germline-derived CDR1 and CDR2 are SGHTA and FQGNSA. This CDR3 region has 13 residues. Based on the CDR3 plus reference TRBV7-2 and TRBJ1-6, the full variable domain is GAGVSQSPSNKVTEKGKDVELRCDPISGHTALYWYRQSLGQGLEFLIYFQGNSAPDKSGLPSDRFSAERTGGSVSTLTIQRTQQEDSAVYLCASSLDRGSPLHFGNGTRLTVT.

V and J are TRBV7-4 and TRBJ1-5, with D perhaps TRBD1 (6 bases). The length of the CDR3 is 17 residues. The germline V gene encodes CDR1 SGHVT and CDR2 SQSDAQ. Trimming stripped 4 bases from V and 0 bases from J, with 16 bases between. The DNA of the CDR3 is TGTGCCAGCAGCTCCCAAGGGGGGGAGGATAGCAATCAGCCCCAGCATTTT. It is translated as CASSSQGGEDSNQPQHF.

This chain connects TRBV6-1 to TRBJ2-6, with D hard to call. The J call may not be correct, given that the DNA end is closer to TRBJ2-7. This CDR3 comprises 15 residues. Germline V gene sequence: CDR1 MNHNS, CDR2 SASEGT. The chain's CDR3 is CATSLVDKSAYEQYF. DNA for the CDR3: TGTGCCACCAGCCTTGTTGACAAGTCGGCCTACGAGCAGTACTTC.

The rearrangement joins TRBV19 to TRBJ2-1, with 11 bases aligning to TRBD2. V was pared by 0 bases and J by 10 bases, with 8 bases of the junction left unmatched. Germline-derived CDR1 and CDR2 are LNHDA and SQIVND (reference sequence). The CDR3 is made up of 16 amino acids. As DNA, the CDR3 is TGTGCCAGTAGTATAGAAGCTAGCGGGAGGATCCGGGAGCAGTTCTTC. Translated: CASSIEASGRIREQFF.

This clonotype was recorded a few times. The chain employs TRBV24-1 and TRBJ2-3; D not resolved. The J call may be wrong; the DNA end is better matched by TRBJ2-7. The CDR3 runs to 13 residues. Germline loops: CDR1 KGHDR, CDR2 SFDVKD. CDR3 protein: CATSEGPHYEQYF. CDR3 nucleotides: TGTGCCACCAGTGAAGGGCCACACTACGAGCAGTACTTC.

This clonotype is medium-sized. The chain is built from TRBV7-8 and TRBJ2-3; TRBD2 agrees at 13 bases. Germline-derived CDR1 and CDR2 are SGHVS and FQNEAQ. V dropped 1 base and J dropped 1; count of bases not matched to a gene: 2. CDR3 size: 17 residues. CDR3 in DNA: TGTGCCAGCAGCTTAGGGACTAGCGGGGGTCGCACAGATACGCAGTATTTT. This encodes CASSLGTSGGRTDTQYF.

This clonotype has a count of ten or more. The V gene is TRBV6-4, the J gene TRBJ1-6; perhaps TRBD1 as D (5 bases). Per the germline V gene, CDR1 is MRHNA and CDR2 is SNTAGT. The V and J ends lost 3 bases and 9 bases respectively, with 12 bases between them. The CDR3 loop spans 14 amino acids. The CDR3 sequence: CASSETQGSSPLHF. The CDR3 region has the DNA TGTGCCAGCAGTGAAACCCAGGGTTCTTCACCCCTCCACTTT.

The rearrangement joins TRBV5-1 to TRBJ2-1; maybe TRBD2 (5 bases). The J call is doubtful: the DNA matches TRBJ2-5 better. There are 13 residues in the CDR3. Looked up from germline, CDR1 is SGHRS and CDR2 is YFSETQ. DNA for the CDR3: TGCGCCAGCAGCTTGGGATGGGAGGAGACCCAGTACTTC. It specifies CASSLGWEETQYF.

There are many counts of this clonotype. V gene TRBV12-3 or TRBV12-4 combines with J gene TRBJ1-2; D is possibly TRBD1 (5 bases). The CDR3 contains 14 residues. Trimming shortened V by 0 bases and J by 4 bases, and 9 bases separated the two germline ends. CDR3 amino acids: CASSLAGRIYGYTF. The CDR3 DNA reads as TGTGCCAGCAGTTTAGCGGGACGCATCTATGGCTACACCTTC.

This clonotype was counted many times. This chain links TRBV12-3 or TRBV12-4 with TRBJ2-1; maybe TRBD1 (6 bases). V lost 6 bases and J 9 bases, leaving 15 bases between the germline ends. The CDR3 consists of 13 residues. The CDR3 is CASRQLQGTEQFF. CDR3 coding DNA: TGTGCCAGCAGGCAGCTGCAGGGGACTGAGCAGTTCTTC.

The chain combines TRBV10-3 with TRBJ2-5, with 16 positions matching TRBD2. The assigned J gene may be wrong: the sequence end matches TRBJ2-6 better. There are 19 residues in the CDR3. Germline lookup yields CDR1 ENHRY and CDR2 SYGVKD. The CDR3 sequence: CAISKGLAGGPSGANVLTF. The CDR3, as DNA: TGTGCCATCAGTAAGGGACTAGCGGGAGGGCCGTCTGGGGCCAACGTCCTGACTTTC.

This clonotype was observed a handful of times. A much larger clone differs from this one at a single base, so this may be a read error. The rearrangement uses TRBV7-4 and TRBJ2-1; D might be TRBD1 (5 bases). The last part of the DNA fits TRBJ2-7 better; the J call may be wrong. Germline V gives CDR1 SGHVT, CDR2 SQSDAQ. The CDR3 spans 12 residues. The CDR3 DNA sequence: TGTGCCAGCAGCTACAGGTACAATGAGCAGTACTTC. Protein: CASSYRYNEQYF.

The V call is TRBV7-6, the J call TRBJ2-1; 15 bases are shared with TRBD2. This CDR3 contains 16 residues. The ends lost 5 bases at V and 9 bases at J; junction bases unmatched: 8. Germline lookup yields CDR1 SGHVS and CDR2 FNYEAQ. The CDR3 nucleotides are TGTGCCAGCAGCCGACGGACTAGCGGGGGGGCTGTTGAGCAGTTCTTC. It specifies CASSRRTSGGAVEQFF.

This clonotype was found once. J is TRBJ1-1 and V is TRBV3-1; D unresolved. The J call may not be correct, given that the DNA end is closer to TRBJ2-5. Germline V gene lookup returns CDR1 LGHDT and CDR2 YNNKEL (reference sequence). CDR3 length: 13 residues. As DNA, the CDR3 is TGTGCCAGCAGCCAAGTATGGGGTGAGACCCAGTACTTC. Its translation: CASSQVWGETQYF.

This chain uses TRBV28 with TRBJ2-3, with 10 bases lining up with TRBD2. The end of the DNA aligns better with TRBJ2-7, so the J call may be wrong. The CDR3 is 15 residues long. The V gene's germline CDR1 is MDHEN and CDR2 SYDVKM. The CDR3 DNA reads TGTGCCAGCAGTTTTTCGGCTAGCGGGAGCTACGAGCAGTACTTC. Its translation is CASSFSASGSYEQYF.

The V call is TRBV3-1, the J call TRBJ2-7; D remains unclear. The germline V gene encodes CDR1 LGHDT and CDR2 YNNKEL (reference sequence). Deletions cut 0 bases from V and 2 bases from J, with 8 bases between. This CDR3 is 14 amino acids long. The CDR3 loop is CASSQDLNPYEQYF. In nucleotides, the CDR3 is TGTGCCAGCAGCCAAGATCTCAACCCCTACGAGCAGTACTTC.

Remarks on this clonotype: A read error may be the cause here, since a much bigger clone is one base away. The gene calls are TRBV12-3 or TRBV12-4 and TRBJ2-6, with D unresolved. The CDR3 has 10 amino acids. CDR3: CAGSFDVLTF. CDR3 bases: TGTGCCGGCAGTTTTGACGTCCTGACTTTC.

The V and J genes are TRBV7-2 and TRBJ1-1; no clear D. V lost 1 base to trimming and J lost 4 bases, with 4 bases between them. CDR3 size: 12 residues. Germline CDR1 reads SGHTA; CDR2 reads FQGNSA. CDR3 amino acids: CASSLGATEAFF. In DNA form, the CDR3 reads TGTGCCAGCAGCTTAGGGGCCACTGAAGCTTTCTTT.

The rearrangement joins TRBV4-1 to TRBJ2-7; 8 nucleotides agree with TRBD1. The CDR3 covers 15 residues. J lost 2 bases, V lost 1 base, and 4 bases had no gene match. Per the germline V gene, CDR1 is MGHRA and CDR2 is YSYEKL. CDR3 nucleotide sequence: TGCGCCAGCAGCCAAGGACGGGACAGGCCCTACGAGCAGTACTTC. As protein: CASSQGRDRPYEQYF.